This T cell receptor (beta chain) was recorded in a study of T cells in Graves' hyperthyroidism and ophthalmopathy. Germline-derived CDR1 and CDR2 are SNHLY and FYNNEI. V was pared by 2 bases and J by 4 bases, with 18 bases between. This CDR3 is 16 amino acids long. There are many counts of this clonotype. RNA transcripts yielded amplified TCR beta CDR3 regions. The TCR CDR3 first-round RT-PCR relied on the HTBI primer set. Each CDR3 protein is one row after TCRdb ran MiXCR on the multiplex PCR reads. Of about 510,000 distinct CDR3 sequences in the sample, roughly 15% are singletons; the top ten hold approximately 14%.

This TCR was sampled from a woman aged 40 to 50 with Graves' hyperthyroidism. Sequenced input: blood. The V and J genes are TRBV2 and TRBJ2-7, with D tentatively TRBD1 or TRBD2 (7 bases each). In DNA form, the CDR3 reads TGTGCCAGCAGTGAACCCGCTTCAGGGGGGGGGTACGAGCAGTACTTC. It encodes CASSEPASGGGYEQYF.